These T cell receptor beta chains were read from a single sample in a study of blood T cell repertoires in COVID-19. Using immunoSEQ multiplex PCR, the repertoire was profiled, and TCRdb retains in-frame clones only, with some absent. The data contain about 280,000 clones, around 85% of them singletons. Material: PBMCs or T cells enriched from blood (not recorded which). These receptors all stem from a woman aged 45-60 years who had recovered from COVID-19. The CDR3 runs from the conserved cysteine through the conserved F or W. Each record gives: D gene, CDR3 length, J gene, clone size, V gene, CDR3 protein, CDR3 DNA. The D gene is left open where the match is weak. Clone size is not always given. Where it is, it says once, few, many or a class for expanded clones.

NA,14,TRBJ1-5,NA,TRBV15,CATSRDRGGKPQHF,TGTGCCACCAGCAGAGATCGGGGAGGGAAGCCCCAGCATTTT
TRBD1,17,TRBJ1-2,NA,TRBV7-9,CASSLGDSRHRGRGYTF,TGTGCCAGCAGCTTAGGAGATAGCAGGCACAGGGGGCGAGGCTACACCTTC
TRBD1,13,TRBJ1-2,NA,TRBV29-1,CSVEGTGGYGYTF,TGCAGCGTTGAAGGGACAGGGGGGTATGGCTACACCTTC
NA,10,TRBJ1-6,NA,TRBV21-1,CAIPGPFIHF,TGTGCCATCCCGGGTCCCTTCATCCACTTT
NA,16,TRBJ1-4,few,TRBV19,CASTTLDRATNEKLFF,TGTGCCAGTACCACCCTTGACAGAGCAACTAATGAAAAACTGTTTTTT
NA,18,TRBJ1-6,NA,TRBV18,CASSPSTSGGSYNSPLHF,TGTGCCAGCTCACCGTCAACATCGGGGGGGTCCTATAATTCACCCCTCCACTTT
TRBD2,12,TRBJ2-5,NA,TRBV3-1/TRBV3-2,CASSQVQTSVYF,TGTGCCAGCAGCCAAGTCCAGACTAGCGTATACTTC
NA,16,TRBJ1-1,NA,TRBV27,CASSRQRPYLNTEAFF,TGTGCCAGCAGTCGACAACGCCCCTACCTAAACACTGAAGCTTTCTTT
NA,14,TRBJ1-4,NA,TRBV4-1,CASSTRQANEKLFF,TGCGCCAGCAGCACCCGACAGGCTAATGAAAAACTGTTTTTT
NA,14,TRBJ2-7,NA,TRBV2,CASSLEISGGLQYF,TGTGCCAGCAGTTTGGAAATTTCAGGGGGACTCCAGTACTTC
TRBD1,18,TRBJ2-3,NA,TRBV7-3,CASSPSRDRAGDTDTQYF,TGTGCCAGCAGCCCGTCCCGGGACAGGGCTGGGGACACAGATACGCAGTATTTT
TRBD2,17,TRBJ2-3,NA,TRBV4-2,CASSQDVAGTSTDTQYF,TGTGCCAGCAGCCAAGATGTAGCGGGGACTAGCACAGATACGCAGTATTTT
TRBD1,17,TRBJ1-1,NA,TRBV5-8,CASSLGDRGLRNTEAFF,TGTGCCAGCAGCTTGGGGGACAGGGGACTACGGAACACTGAAGCTTTCTTT
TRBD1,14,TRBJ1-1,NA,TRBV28,CASALLAGGIRAFF,TGTGCCAGCGCTCTTCTTGCAGGGGGCATACGGGCTTTCTTT
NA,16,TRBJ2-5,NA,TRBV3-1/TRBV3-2,CASSQGESGLVETQYF,TGTGCCAGCAGCCAAGGGGAAAGCGGATTAGTGGAGACCCAGTACTTC
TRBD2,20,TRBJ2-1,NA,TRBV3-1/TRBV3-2,CASSPPRGYRTSGRVGEQFF,TGTGCCAGCAGCCCACCCAGGGGCTACCGGACTAGCGGGAGGGTAGGGGAGCAGTTCTTC
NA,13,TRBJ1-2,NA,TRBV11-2,CASSFGTRDGYTF,TGTGCCAGCAGCTTTGGGACACGGGATGGCTACACCTTC
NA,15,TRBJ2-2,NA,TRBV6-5,CASSYGGEITGELFF,TGTGCCAGCAGTTACGGCGGGGAAATCACCGGGGAGCTGTTTTTT
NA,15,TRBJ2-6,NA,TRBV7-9,CASSPRVSGANVLTF,TGTGCCAGCAGCCCCAGGGTGTCCGGGGCCAACGTCCTGACTTTC
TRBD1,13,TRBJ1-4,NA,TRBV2,CASTGQGLEKLFF,TGTGCCAGCACGGGACAGGGTCTTGAAAAACTGTTTTTT
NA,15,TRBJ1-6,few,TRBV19,CASSIRDRPLVPLHF,TGTGCCAGTAGTATACGAGACAGACCCCTCGTGCCCCTCCACTTT
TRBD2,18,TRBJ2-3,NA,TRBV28,CASSLGSSGRADSDTQYF,TGTGCCAGCAGTTTAGGGAGCAGCGGGAGGGCCGACTCAGATACGCAGTATTTT
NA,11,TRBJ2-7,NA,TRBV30,CASDSSYEQYF,TGTGCCTCGGACAGCTCCTACGAGCAGTACTTC
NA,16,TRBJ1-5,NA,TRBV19,CASSIRRGYSNQPQHF,TGTGCCAGTAGTATTCGTAGGGGCTATAGCAATCAGCCCCAGCATTTT
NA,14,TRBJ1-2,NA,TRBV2,CASSVLQGPYGYTF,TGTGCCAGCAGTGTGTTGCAGGGGCCTTATGGCTACACCTTC
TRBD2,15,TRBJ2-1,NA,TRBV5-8,CASSLRASGRHEQFF,TGTGCCAGCAGCTTACGGGCTAGCGGGAGACATGAGCAGTTCTTC
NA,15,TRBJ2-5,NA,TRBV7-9,CASSSPRGPQETQYF,TGTGCCAGCAGCTCTCCGCGGGGGCCCCAAGAGACCCAGTACTTC
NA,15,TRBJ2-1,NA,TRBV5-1,CASSYQGEGGNEQFF,TGCGCCAGCAGCTACCAGGGAGAAGGGGGCAATGAGCAGTTCTTC
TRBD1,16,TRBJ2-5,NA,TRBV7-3,CASSLTGTGGWETQYF,TGTGCCAGCAGTTTGACCGGGACAGGGGGCTGGGAGACCCAGTACTTC
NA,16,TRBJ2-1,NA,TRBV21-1,CASSKVDKGGVNEQFF,TGTGCCAGCAGCAAAGTGGATAAAGGGGGGGTTAATGAGCAGTTCTTC
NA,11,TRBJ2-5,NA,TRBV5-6,CASRGLETQYF,TGTGCCAGCCGGGGGTTAGAGACCCAGTACTTC
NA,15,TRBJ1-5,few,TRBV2,CASSLGRGAGQPQHF,TGTGCCAGCAGCCTTGGCCGGGGGGCGGGGCAGCCCCAGCATTTT
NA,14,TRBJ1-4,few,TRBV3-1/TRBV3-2,CASSFRGPNEKLFF,TGTGCCAGCAGCTTCAGGGGTCCGAATGAAAAACTGTTTTTT
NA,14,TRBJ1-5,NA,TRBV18,CASSPEAQNQPQHF,TGTGCCAGCTCACCAGAGGCTCAGAATCAGCCCCAGCATTTT
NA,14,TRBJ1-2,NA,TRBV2,CASSIQGRPDGYTF,TGTGCCAGCAGTATACAGGGCCGTCCTGACGGCTACACCTTC
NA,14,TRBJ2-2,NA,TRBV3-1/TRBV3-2,CASSQVTNTGELFF,TGTGCCAGCAGCCAAGTGACAAACACCGGGGAGCTGTTTTTT
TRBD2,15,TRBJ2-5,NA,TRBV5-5,CASSLLLAADGAQYF,TGTGCCAGCAGCTTGTTGCTAGCGGCTGATGGGGCCCAGTACTTC
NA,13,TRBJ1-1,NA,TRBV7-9,CASSLDRATEAFF,TGTGCCAGCAGCTTAGACAGAGCCACTGAAGCTTTCTTT
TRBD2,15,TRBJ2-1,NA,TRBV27,CASRGRLAGANEQFF,TGTGCCAGCAGAGGAAGACTAGCGGGAGCCAATGAGCAGTTCTTC
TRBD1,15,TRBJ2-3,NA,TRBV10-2,CASSGTGGVTDTQYF,TGCGCCAGCAGTGGGACAGGGGGCGTAACAGATACGCAGTATTTT
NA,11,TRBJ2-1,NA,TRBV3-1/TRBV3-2,CASRYGGEQFF,TGTGCCAGCAGATACGGCGGTGAGCAGTTCTTC
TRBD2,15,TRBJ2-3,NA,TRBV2,CASSMTSGRASTQYF,TGTGCCAGCAGTATGACTAGCGGGAGGGCAAGTACGCAGTATTTT
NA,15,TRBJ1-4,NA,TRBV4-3,CASSQGTGPNEKLFF,TGCGCCAGCAGCCAAGGCACAGGGCCTAATGAAAAACTGTTTTTT
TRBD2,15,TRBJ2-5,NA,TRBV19,CASSDRLAGGETQYF,TGTGCCAGTAGTGACCGACTAGCGGGGGGAGAGACCCAGTACTTC
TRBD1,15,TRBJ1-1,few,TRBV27,CASSADRGFGTEAFF,TGTGCCAGCAGTGCCGACAGGGGATTTGGCACTGAAGCTTTCTTT
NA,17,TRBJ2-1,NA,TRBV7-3,CASSLTFESLSYNEQFF,TGTGCCAGCAGCTTAACGTTTGAGAGCTTATCCTACAATGAGCAGTTCTTC
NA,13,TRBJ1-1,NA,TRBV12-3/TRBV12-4,CASSPVANTEAFF,TGTGCCAGCAGCCCTGTAGCGAACACTGAAGCTTTCTTT
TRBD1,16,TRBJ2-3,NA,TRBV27,CASRRGQGANTDTQYF,TGTGCCAGCAGACGGGGACAGGGGGCGAACACAGATACGCAGTATTTT
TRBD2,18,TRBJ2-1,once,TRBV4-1,CASSHLLTGTSVTNEQFF,TGCGCCAGCAGCCACCTACTAACCGGGACTAGCGTCACCAATGAGCAGTTCTTC
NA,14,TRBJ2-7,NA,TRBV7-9,CASSPEVQAYEQYF,TGTGCCAGCAGCCCCGAGGTACAGGCCTACGAGCAGTACTTC
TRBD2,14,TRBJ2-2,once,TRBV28,CASRGGESTGELFF,TGTGCCAGCAGGGGGGGGGAGAGCACCGGGGAGCTGTTTTTT
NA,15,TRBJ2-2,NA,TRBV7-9,CASSLLLVAGGELFF,TGTGCCAGCAGCTTACTTCTAGTAGCTGGCGGGGAGCTGTTTTTT